This TCR beta chain derives from a study of OX40 agonist ivuxolimab in advanced cancers. Method: immunoSEQ multiplex PCR; TCRdb's copy keeps in-frame clones and lacks some. The sample lists some 66,000 clones, almost 85% seen once, with about 5.5% in the top ten. This CDR3 has 14 residues. V was cut by 7 bases and J by 4 bases, with 15 bases left in between. Germline values: CDR1 MNHNY, CDR2 SVGAGI (reference sequence). V is TRBV6-6 and J is TRBJ2-3, with D perhaps matching TRBD2 (5 bases). This sample comprised CD4+ or CD8+ T cells sorted from blood, obtained in a trial of the OX40 agonist ivuxolimab. The sequence came from an adult with an advanced solid tumor such as melanoma, head and neck, liver or kidney cancer. CDR3 sequence reads: CASILGLAADTQYF. The CDR3 coding sequence is TGTGCCAGCATCTTGGGTCTAGCAGCAGATACGCAGTATTTT.